The present entry profiles one T cell receptor (beta chain) with its context. Its antigen is currently unknown. It was by 5' RACE with UMI labels that the TRB cDNA libraries were prepared. From the 5' RACE reads, TCRdb lists one entry per CDR3 protein and no DNA. This table lists 84,000 or so distinct CDR3 sequences. These data come from a study of CXCR3-negative and CXCR3-positive naive CD8 T cells. Study observations and caveats: Cryopreserved cells showed partially decreased CXCR3 expression, and most assays used fresh PBMCs. Both naive subsets had comparably high diversity; memory CD8+ cells much lower. Unlike memory cells, which differed, naive CXCR3-negative and CXCR3-positive cells had similar TRBV-TRBJ usage. Naive cells with CXCR3 showed TRB CDR3s that were more hydrophobic than those in CXCR3-negative naive cells.

This CDR3 is 15 amino acids long. The TCR comes from a human donor in good health. Some clones in this sample may be carry-over from other donors' samples. Sequencing was performed on naive CXCR3+ CD8+ T cells from blood. The subset was: CD45RO-CCR7+CD27+CD95- naive CD8+ T cells expressing CXCR3 (TNR3+). The V gene is TRBV21-1, the J gene TRBJ2-5; the TCRdb D gene call, TRBD1, has no DNA to confirm it. TRBV21-1 is a pseudogene. CDR3 sequence reads: CASMRLGDNEETQYF.